This TCR beta chain comes out of a study of shared clonotypes between healthy human individuals. Across the study: CD4 naive and memory got three plates each, CD8 naive two, CD8 memory one.

Regarding the study as a whole: Clonotypes which were not shared had lower generation probabilities than clonotypes that all four donors shared. What rarefaction showed was incomplete sorted-subset sequencing despite large depth.

In the original workflow: Filtering differed since immunoSEQ provided only junctions, with no quality scores. Here immunoSEQ multiplex PCR was the method, and the copy in TCRdb shows in-frame clones only, minus some. That table is the source of V, J and clone size, and D and trimming were worked out from the DNA. This sample yields more than 600,000 clones, of which 90% to 95% are seen a single time; approximately 24% belongs to the top ten. With regard to this clone: Its antigen is unknown.

It was CD45RO-negative cells, positively selected for CCR7, that made up naive CD8 cells, with terminally differentiated effector memory CD45RA+ cells excluded. The CDR3 extends over 16 amino acids. Trimming removed 3 bases at V and 3 bases at J, with 18 bases between. Germline loops: CDR1 SGDLS, CDR2 YYNGEE. This rearrangement joins TRBV9 to TRBJ1-2; a possible D gene is TRBD1 (5 bases). What was sequenced was naive CD8+ T cells sorted from blood. This TCR was recovered from a man aged 30 to 39 in good health. The CDR3 loop is CASSASRTGEHYGYTF. The CDR3 DNA reads as TGTGCCAGCAGCGCGTCCAGGACGGGGGAGCACTATGGCTACACCTTC. The entire variable domain, with the rest obtained from reference TRBV9 and TRBJ1-2, is as follows: DSGVTQTPKHLITATGQRVTLRCSPRSGDLSVYWYQQSLDQGLQFLIQYYNGEERAKGNILERFSAQQFPDLHSELNLSSLELGDSALYFCASSASRTGEHYGYTFGSGTRLTVV.